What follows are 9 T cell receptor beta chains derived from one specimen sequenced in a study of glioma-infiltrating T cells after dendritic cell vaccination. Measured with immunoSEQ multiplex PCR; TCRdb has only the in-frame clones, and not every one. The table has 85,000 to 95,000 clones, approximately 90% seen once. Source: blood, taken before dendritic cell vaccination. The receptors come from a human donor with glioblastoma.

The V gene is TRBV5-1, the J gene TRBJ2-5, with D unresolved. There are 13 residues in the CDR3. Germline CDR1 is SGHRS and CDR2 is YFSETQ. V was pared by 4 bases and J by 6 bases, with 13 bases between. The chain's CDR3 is CASSIDSGQTQYF. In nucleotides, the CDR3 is TGCGCCAGCAGCATCGACTCCGGTCAGACCCAGTACTTC.

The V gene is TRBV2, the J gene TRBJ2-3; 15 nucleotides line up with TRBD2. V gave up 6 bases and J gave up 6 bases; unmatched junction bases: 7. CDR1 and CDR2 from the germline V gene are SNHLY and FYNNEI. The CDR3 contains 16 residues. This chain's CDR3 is CASRRTSGGAGDTQYF. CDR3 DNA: TGTGCCAGCAGACGGACTAGCGGGGGGGCAGGGGATACGCAGTATTTT. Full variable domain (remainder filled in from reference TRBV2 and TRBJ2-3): EPEVTQTPSHQVTQMGQEVILRCVPISNHLYFYWYRQILGQKVEFLVSFYNNEISEKSEIFDDQFSVERPDGSNFTLKIRSTKLEDSAMYFCASRRTSGGAGDTQYFGPGTRLTVL.

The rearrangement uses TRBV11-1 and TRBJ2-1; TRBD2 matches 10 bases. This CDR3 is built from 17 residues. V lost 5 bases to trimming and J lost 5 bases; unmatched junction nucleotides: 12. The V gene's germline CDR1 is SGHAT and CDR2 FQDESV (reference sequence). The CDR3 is CASSIMPLAGDDNEQFF. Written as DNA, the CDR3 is TGTGCCAGCAGCATAATGCCCCTAGCGGGAGATGACAATGAGCAGTTCTTC.

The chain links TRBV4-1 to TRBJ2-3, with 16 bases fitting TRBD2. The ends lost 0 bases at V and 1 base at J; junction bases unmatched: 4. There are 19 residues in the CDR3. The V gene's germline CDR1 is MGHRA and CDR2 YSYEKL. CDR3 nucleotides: TGCGCCAGCAGCCAAGACCAGGGACTAGCGGGAGGGGGCACAGATACGCAGTATTTT. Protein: CASSQDQGLAGGGTDTQYF.

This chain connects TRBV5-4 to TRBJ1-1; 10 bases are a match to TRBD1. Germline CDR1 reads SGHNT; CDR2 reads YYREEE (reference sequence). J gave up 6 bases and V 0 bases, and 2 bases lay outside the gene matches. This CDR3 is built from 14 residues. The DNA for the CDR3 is TGTGCCAGCAGCTTGGGGGACAGGGGATCTGAAGCTTTCTTT. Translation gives CASSLGDRGSEAFF. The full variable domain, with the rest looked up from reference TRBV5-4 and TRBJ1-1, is ETGVTQSPTHLIKTRGQQVTLRCSSQSGHNTVSWYQQALGQGPQFIFQYYREEENGRGNFPPRFSGLQFPNYSSELNVNALELDDSALYLCASSLGDRGSEAFFGQGTRLTVV.

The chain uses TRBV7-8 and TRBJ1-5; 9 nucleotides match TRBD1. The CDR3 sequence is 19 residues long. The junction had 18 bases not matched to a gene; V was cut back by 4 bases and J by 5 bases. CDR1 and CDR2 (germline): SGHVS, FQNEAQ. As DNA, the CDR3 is TGTGCCAGCAGCTCCAGGGAGGATTCGGGACAGGGATGGGATCAGCCCCAGCATTTT. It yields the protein CASSSREDSGQGWDQPQHF.

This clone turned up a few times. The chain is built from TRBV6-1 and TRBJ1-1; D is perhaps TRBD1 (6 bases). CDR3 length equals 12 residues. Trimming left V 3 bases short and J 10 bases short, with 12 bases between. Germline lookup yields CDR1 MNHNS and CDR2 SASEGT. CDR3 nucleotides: TGTGCCAGCAGTGACGGGGGGCCGGGAGCTTTCTTT. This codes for CASSDGGPGAFF.

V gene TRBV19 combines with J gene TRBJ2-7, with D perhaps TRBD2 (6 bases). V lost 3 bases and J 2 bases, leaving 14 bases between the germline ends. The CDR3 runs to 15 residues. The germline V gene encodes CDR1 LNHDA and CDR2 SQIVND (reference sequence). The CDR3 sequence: CASSMRRGSAYEQYF. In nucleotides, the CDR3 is TGTGCCAGTAGTATGAGGCGGGGTAGCGCCTACGAGCAGTACTTC. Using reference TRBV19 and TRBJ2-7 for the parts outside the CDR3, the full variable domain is DGGITQSPKYLFRKEGQNVTLSCEQNLNHDAMYWYRQDPGQGLRLIYYSQIVNDFQKGDIAEGYSVSREKKESFPLTVTSAQKNPTAFYLCASSMRRGSAYEQYFGPGTRLTVT.

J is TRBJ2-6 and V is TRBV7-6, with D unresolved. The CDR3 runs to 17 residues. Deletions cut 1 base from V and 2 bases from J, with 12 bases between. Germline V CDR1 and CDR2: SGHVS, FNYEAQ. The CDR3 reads CASSLVGPPAGANVLTF. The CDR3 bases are TGTGCCAGCAGCTTAGTCGGTCCGCCCGCTGGGGCCAACGTCCTGACTTTC. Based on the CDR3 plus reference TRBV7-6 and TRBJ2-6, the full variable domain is GAGVSQSPRYKVTKRGQDVALRCDPISGHVSLYWYRQALGQGPEFLTYFNYEAQQDKSGLPNDRFSAERPEGSISTLTIQRTEQRDSAMYRCASSLVGPPAGANVLTFGAGSRLTVL.